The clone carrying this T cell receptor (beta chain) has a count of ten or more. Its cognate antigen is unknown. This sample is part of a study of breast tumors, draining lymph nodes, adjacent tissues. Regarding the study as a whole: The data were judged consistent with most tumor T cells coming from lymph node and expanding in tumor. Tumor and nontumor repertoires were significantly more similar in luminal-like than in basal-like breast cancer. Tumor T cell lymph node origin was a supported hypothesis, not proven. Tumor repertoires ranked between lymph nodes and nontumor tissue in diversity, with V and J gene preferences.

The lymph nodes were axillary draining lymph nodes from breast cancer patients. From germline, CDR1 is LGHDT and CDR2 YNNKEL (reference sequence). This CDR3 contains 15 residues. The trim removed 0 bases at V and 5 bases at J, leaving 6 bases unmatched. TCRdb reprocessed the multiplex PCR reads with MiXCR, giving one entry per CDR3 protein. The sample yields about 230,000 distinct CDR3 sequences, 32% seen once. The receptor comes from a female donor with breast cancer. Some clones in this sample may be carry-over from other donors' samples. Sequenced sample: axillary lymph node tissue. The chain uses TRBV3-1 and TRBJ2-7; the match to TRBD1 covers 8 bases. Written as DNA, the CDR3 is TGTGCCAGCAGCCAAGATAGCGGACAGGGAAACGAGCAGTACTTC. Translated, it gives CASSQDSGQGNEQYF.